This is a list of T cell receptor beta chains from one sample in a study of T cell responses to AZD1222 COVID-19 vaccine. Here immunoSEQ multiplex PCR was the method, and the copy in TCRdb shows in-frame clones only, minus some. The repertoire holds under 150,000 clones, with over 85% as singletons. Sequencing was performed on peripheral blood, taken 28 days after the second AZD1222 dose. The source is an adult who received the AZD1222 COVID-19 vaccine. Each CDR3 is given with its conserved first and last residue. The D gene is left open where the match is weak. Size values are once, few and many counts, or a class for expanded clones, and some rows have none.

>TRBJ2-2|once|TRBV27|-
TGTGCCAGCAGTCCCTACACCGGGGAGCTGTTTTTT
CASSPYTGELFF
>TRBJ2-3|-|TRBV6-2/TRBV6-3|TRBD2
TGTGCCAGCAGTTGGACTAGCGGAACCACAGATACGCAGTATTTT
CASSWTSGTTDTQYF
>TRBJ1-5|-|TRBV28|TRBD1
TGTGCCAGCAGTTCGCTTGACAGGGCATTTCGCAATCAGCCCCAGCATTTT
CASSSLDRAFRNQPQHF
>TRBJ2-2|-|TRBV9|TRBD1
TGTGCCAGCAGCGTATCAGGACAGGGGGTCGGGGAGCTGTTTTTT
CASSVSGQGVGELFF
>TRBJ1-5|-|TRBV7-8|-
TGTGCCAGCAGCGCACAGGGTGGCAGCAATCAGCCCCAGCATTTT
CASSAQGGSNQPQHF
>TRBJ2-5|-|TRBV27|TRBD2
TGTGCCAGCAGTCCCGGACTAGCGGGGGGACGAACCCAGTACTTC
CASSPGLAGGRTQYF
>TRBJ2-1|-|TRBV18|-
TGTGCCAGCTCTCCGTCCCTGAGAGACTACAATGAGCAGTTCTTC
CASSPSLRDYNEQFF
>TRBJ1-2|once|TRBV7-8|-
TGTGCCAGCAGCGCGGGACGGGAAAACTATGGCTACACCTTC
CASSAGRENYGYTF
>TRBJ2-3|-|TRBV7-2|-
TGTGCCAGCACCCCCCCGTTTGTAAATACGCAGTATTTT
CASTPPFVNTQYF
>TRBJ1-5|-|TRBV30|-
TGTGCCTGGAGTGAGGGTAGCAATCAGCCCCAGCATTTT
CAWSEGSNQPQHF
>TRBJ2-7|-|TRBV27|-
TGTGCCAGCAGTCCCCGTGGAGGGATCACCTACGAGCAGTACTTC
CASSPRGGITYEQYF
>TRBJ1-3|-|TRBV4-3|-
TGCGCCAGCAGCCAAGATGTTGGCTCGGGCTCTGGAAACACCATATATTTT
CASSQDVGSGSGNTIYF
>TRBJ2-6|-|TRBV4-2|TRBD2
TGTGCCAGCAGCTCGCCTAGCGGGACTGGGGCCAACGTCCTGACTTTC
CASSSPSGTGANVLTF
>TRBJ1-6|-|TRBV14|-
TGTGCCAGCAGCCAAGACCTTAATTCACCCCTCCACTTT
CASSQDLNSPLHF
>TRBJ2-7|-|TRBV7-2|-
TGTGCCAGCAGCTTAGATCCCAACCGGTTTAGGCCCCACGAGCAGTACTTC
CASSLDPNRFRPHEQYF
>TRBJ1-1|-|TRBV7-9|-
TGTGCCAGCAGCCCCCAAGGAACTGAAGCTTTCTTT
CASSPQGTEAFF
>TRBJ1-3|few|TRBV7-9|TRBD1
TGTGCCAGCAGCAAACAGGGGGCATCTGGAAACACCATATATTTT
CASSKQGASGNTIYF
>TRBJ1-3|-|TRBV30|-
TGTGCCTGGACCAGCTCTGGAAACACCATATATTTT
CAWTSSGNTIYF
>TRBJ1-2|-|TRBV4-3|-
TGCGCCAGCAGCCAAGAGCCAGGATTGAACTATGGCTACACCTTC
CASSQEPGLNYGYTF
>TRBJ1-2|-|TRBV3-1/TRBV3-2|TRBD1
TGTGCCAGCAGGGATATTAGGGGGCCGGATGGCTACACCTTC
CASRDIRGPDGYTF
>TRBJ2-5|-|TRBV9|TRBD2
TGTGCCAGCAGCGCCGGGACTAGCGAGCATAGTCCCCAGTACTTC
CASSAGTSEHSPQYF
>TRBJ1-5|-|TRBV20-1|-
TGCAGTGCTAGTGGGGGGGCGCAGGGGCAGCCCCAGCATTTT
CSASGGAQGQPQHF
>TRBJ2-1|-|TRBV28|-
TGTGCCAGCAACCGATACAATGAGCAGTTCTTC
CASNRYNEQFF
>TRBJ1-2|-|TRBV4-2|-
TGTGCCAGCAGCCGAGCTGGGGGCCCACTCACAGAAGACCACAACTATGGCTACACCTTC
CASSRAGGPLTEDHNYGYTF
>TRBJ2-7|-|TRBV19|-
TGTGCCAGTAGTCAGCAAAGGACAGCAACCTACGAGCAGTACTTC
CASSQQRTATYEQYF
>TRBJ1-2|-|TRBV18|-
TGTGCCAGCTCACCACGAGACGGCTATGGCTACACCTTC
CASSPRDGYGYTF
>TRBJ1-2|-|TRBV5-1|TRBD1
TGCGCCAGCAGCTTGGTGGTAACAGGGGGCCATGGCTACACCTTC
CASSLVVTGGHGYTF
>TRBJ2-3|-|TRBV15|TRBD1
TGTGCCACCAGCCAAGCCGGGACAGGGGGTACAGATACGCAGTATTTT
CATSQAGTGGTDTQYF
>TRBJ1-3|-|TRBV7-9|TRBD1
TGTGCCAGCAGCCCAGGACAGGCTCTCGGAAACACCATATATTTT
CASSPGQALGNTIYF
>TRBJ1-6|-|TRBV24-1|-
TGTGCCACCAGTGATCTAACACCAGGGTCACCCCTCCACTTT
CATSDLTPGSPLHF
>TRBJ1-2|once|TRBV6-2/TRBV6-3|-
TGTGCCAGCAGTTACAGGCCGGAATATGGCTACACCTTC
CASSYRPEYGYTF
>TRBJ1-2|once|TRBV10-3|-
TGTGCCATCAGTGAGGGCGTCAGGAACTATGGCTACACCTTC
CAISEGVRNYGYTF
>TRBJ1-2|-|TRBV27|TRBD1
TGTGCCAGCAGTTTCGACAGGGGTTATGGCTACACCTTC
CASSFDRGYGYTF
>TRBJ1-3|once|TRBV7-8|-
TGTGCCAGCAGCTTAGCTGGACACCGCTCTGGAAACACCATATATTTT
CASSLAGHRSGNTIYF
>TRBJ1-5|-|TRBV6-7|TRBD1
TGTGCCAGCAGTTCCCCCTCGAGGCAGGGGGCCGGCTATCAGCCCCAGCATTTT
CASSSPSRQGAGYQPQHF
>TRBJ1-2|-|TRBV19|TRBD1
TGTGCCACTGGGACAGGGGTTGCAAACTATGGCTACACCTTC
CATGTGVANYGYTF
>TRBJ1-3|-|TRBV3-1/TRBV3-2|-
TGTGCCAGCAGCCAAGGGGGCTACTCTGGAAACACCATATATTTT
CASSQGGYSGNTIYF
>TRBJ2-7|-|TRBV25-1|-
TGTGCCAGCAGTGATACTGACGGAAGCTCCTACGAGCAGTACTTC
CASSDTDGSSYEQYF
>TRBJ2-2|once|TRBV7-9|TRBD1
TGTGCCAGCAGCAGGCCCGGGACAGGGAACACCGGGGAGCTGTTTTTT
CASSRPGTGNTGELFF
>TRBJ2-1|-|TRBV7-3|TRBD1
TGTGCCAGCAGCTCACAGGGGGCGCTCAATGAGCAGTTCTTC
CASSSQGALNEQFF
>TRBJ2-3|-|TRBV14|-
TGTGCCAGCAGCCGCACTCTAGGAGGAGATACGCAGTATTTT
CASSRTLGGDTQYF
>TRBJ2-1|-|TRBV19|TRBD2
TGTGCCAGTAGTAGGGGGGCTAGCGGGAGAAATGAGCAGTTCTTC
CASSRGASGRNEQFF
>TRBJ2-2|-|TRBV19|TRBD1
TGTGCCAGTACCCCGACAGGGTTCCCCGGGGAGCTGTTTTTT
CASTPTGFPGELFF
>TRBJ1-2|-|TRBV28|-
TGTGCCAGCGAAACCAGTTCCGGGCCGGTGGCCTATGGCTACACCTTC
CASETSSGPVAYGYTF